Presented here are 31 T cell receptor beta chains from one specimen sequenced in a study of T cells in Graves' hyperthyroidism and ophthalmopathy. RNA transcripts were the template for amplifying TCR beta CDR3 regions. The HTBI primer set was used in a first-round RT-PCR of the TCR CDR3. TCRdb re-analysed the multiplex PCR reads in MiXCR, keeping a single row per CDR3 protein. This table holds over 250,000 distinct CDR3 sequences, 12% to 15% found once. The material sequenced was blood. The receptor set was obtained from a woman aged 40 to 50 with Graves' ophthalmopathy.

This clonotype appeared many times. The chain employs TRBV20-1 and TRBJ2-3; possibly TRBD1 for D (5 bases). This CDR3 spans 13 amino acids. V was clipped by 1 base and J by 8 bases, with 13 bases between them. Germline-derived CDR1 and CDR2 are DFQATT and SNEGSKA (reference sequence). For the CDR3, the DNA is TGCAGTGCTAGAGCTGGGGCGCAGGCTACGCAGTATTTT. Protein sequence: CSARAGAQATQYF.

Here the CDR3 reads CASMGGGSTDTQYF. CDR3 coding DNA: TGCGCCAGCATGGGCGGAGGGTCCACAGATACGCAGTATTTT. The gene calls are TRBV5-1 and TRBJ2-3, with D maybe TRBD2 (6 bases). Germline lookup yields CDR1 SGHRS and CDR2 YFSETQ. This CDR3 spans 14 amino acids. Between the trimmed V and J ends, which lost 6 bases and 2 bases, there was a span of 13 bases. Filled out from reference TRBV5-1 and TRBJ2-3, the complete variable domain reads KAGVTQTPRYLIKTRGQQVTLSCSPISGHRSVSWYQQTPGQGLQFLFEYFSETQRNKGNFPGRFSGRQFSNSRSEMNVSTLELGDSALYLCASMGGGSTDTQYFGPGTRLTVL.

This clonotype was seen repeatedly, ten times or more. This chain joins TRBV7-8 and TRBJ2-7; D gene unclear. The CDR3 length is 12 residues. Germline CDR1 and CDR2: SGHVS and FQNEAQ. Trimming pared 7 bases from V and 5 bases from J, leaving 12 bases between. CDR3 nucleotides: TGTGCCAGCAACCCAGACCGAGACGAGCAGTACTTC. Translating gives CASNPDRDEQYF.

The CDR3 sequence is CASSDLRLDYSSYNEQFF. The CDR3 coding sequence is TGCGCCAGCAGTGACCTGCGGCTGGACTATAGCTCCTACAATGAGCAGTTCTTC. The rearrangement joins TRBV10-2 to TRBJ2-1; a weak D match, TRBD2 (6 bases). The V and J ends lost 3 bases and 0 bases respectively, with 18 bases between them. The CDR3 totals 18 residues. CDR1 is WSHSY, CDR2 SAAADI, per germline.

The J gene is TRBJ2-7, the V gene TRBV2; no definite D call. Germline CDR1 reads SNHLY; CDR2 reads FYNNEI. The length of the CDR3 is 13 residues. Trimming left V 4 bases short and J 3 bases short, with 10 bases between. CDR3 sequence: CASSGNRLYEQYF. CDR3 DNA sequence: TGTGCCAGCAGTGGGAATAGACTCTACGAGCAGTACTTC.

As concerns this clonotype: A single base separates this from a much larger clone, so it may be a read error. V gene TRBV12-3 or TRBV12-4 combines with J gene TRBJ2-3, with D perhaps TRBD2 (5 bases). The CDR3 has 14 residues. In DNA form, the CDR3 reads TGTGCCAGCAGCCTAAGCGGTAGCACAGATGCGCAGTATTTT. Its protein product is CASSLSGSTDAQYF.

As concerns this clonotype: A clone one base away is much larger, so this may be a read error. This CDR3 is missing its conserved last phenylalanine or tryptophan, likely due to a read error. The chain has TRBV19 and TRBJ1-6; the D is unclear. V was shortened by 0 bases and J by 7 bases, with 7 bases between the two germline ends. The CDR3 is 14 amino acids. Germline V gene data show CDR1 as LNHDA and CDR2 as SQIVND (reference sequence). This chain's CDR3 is CASSIEHKNSPLHS. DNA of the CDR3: TGTGCCAGTAGTATAGAACATAAGAATTCACCCCTCCACTCT.

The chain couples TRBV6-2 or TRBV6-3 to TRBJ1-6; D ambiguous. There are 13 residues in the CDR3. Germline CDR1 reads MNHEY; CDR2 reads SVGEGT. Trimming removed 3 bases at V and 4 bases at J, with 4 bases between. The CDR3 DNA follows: TGTGCCAGCAGTTATGAATATAATTCACCCCTCCACTTT. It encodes CASSYEYNSPLHF.

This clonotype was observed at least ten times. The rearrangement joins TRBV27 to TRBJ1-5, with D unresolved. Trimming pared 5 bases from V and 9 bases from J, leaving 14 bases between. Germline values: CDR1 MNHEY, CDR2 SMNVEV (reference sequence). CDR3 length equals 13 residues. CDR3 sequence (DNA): TGTGCCAGCAGTACAACTATGGGAGGGCCCCAGCATTTT. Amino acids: CASSTTMGGPQHF.

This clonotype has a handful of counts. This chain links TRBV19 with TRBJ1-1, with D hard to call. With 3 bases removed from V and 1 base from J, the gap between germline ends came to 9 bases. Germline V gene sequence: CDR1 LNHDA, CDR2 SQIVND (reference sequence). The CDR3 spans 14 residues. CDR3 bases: TGTGCCAGTAGTATCCTCAGCACGAACACTGAAGCTTTCTTT. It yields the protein CASSILSTNTEAFF.

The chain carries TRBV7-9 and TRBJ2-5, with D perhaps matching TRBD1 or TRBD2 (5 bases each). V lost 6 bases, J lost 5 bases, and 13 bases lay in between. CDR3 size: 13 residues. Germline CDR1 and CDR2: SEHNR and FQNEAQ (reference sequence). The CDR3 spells CASRTGWGETQYF. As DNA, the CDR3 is TGTGCCAGCAGGACCGGTTGGGGGGAGACCCAGTACTTC.

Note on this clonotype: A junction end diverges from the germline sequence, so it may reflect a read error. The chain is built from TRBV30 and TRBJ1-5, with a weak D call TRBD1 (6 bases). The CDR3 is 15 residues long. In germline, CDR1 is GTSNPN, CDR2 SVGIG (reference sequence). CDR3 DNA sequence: TGTGCCTGGAGTGCGGGGGCAGTGAGCAAGCAGCCCCAGCATTTT. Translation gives CAWSAGAVSKQPQHF.

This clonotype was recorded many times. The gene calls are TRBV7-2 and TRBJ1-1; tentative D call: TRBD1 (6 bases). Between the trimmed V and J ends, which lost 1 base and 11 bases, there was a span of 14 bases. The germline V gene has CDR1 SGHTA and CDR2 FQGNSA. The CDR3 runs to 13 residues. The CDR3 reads CASSLDRADRAFF. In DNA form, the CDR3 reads TGTGCCAGCAGCTTAGACAGGGCCGACCGGGCTTTCTTT.

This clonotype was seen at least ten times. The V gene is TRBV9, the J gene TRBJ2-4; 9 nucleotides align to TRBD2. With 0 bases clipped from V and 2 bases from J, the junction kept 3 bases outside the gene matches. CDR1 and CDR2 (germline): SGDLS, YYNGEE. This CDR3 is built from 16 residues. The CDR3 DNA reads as TGTGCCAGCAGCGTAGCGGCGGGAGGGACCAAAAACATTCAGTACTTC. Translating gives CASSVAAGGTKNIQYF.

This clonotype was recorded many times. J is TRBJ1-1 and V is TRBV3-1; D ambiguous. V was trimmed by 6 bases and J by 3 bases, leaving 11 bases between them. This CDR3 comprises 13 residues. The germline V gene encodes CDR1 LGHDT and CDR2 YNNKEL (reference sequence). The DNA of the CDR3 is TGTGCCAGCAGACCCCAGCCCTACACTGAAGCTTTCTTT. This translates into CASRPQPYTEAFF. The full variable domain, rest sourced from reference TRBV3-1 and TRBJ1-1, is DTAVSQTPKYLVTQMGNDKSIKCEQNLGHDTMYWYKQDSKKFLKIMFSYNNKELIINETVPNRFSPKSPDKAHLNLHINSLELGDSAVYFCASRPQPYTEAFFGQGTRLTVV.

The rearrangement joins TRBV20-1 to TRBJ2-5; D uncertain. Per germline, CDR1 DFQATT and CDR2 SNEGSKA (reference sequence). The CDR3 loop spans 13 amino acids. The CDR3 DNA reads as TGCAGCGTTGAATTTGTTCAGGCAGAGACCCAGTACTTC. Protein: CSVEFVQAETQYF.

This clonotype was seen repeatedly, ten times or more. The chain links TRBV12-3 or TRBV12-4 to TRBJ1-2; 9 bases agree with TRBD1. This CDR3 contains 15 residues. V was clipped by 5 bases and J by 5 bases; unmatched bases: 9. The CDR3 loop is CASSQTQGASYGYTF. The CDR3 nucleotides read TGTGCCAGCAGTCAAACACAGGGGGCGAGTTATGGCTACACCTTC.

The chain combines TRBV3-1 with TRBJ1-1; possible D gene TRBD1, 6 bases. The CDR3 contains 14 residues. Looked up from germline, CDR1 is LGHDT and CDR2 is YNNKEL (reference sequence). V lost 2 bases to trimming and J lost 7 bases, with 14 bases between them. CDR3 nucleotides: TGTGCCAGCAGCCAACTGCAACAGGGTTTTGAAGCTTTCTTT. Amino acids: CASSQLQQGFEAFF.

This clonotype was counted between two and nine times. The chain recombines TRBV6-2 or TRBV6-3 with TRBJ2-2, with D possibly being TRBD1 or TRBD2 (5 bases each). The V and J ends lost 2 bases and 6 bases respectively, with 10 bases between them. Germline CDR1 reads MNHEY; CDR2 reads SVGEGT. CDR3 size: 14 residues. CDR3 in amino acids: CASSYEGDAGELFF. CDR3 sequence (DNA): TGTGCCAGCAGTTACGAAGGGGACGCCGGGGAGCTGTTTTTT.

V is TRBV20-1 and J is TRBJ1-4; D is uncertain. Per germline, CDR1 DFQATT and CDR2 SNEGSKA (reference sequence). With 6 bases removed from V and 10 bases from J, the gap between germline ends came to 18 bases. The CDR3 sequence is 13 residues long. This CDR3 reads CSAPRAGSGKLFF. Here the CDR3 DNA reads TGCAGTGCCCCGCGGGCAGGATCAGGAAAACTGTTTTTT.

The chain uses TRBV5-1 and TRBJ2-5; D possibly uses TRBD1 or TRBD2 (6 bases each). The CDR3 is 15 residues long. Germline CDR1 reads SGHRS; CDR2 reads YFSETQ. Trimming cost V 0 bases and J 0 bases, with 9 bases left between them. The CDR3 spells CASSLARGHQETQYF. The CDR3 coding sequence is TGCGCCAGCAGCTTGGCCCGGGGGCACCAAGAGACCCAGTACTTC.

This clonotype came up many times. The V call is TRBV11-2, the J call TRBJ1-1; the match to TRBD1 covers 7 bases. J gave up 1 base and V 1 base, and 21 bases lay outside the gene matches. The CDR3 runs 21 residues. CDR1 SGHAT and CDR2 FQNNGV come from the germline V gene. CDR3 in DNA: TGTGCCAGCAGCTTAGGGGGCAGGGGGGAGCTGAGCCTCTTACCGAACACTGAAGCTTTCTTT. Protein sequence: CASSLGGRGELSLLPNTEAFF. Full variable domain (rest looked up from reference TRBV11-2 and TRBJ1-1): EAGVAQSPRYKIIEKRQSVAFWCNPISGHATLYWYQQILGQGPKLLIQFQNNGVVDDSQLPKDRFSAERLKGVDSTLKIQPAKLEDSAVYLCASSLGGRGELSLLPNTEAFFGQGTRLTVV.

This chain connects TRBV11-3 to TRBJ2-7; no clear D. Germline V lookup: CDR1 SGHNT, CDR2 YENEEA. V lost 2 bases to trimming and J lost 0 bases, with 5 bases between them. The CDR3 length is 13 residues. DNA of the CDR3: TGTGCCAGCAGCTTACTCGACTCCTACGAGCAGTACTTC. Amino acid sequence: CASSLLDSYEQYF.

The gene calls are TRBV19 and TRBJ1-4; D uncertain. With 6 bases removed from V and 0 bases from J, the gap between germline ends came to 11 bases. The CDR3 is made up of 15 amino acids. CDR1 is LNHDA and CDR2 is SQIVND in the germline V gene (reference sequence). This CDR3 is CASRQYFATNEKLFF. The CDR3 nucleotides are TGTGCCAGTAGACAATATTTTGCAACTAATGAAAAACTGTTTTTT.

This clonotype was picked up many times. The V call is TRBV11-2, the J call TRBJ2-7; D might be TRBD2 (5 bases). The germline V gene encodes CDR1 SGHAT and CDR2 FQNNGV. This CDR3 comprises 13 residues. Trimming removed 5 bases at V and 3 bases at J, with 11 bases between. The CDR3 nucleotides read TGTGCCAGCAGCAGCCTTCGGGGCTACGAGCAGTACTTC. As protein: CASSSLRGYEQYF.

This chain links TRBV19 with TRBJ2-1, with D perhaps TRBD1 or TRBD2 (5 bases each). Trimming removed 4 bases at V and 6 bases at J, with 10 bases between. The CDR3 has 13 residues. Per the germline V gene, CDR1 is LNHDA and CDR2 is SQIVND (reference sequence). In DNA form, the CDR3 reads TGTGCCAGTAGTAGTACAGGAGGCAATGAGCAGTTCTTC. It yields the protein CASSSTGGNEQFF.

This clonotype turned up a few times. The DNA of the CDR3 is TGTGCCAGCAGCGTAGATAGCGCAGGCTACAATGAGCAGTTCTTC. Translating gives CASSVDSAGYNEQFF. This rearrangement joins TRBV9 to TRBJ2-1, with D perhaps TRBD2 (5 bases). The CDR3 spans 15 residues. CDR1 SGDLS and CDR2 YYNGEE come from the germline V gene. Trimming took 0 bases from V and 3 from J, leaving 10 bases between them.

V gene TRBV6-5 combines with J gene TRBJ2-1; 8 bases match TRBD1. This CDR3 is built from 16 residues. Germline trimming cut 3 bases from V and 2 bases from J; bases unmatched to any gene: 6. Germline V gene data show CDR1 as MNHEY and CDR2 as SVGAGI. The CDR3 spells CASSYPTGGPYNEQFF. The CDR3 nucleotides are TGTGCCAGCAGTTATCCAACAGGGGGTCCCTACAATGAGCAGTTCTTC.

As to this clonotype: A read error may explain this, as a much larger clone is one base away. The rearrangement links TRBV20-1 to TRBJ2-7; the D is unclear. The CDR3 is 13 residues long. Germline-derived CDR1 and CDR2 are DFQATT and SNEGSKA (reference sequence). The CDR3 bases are TGCAGTGCTTGGCCCCGGCCTGAATACGAGAAGTACTTC. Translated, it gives CSAWPRPEYEKYF.

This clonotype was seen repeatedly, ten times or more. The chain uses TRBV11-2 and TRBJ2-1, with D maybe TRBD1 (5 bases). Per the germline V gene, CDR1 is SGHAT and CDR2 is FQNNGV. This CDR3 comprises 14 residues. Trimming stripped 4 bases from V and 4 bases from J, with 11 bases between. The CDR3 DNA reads TGTGCCAGCAGCTCCCGTGACAGATACAATGAGCAGTTCTTC. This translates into CASSSRDRYNEQFF.

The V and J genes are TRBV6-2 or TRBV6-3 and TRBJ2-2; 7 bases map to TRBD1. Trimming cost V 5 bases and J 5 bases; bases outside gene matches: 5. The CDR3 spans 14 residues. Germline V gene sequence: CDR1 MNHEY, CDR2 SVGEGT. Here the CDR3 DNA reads TGTGCCAGCAGTAACACAGGGGTTACCGGGGAGCTGTTTTTT. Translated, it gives CASSNTGVTGELFF.